Sequencing of this T cell receptor (beta chain) was carried out in a study of beta chain features in type 1 diabetes. Germline lookup yields CDR1 LNHDA and CDR2 SQIVND (reference sequence). The CDR3 spans 15 residues. J lost 3 bases, V lost 4 bases, and 3 bases had no gene match. Study findings and constraints: Among patients with Type 1 diabetes, TCRB CDR3s were moderately but significantly shorter in every one of the four CD4+ subsets.

This clone has more than one count but fewer than ten. Antigen: not known. Since all of the isolated RNA was reverse transcribed, expressed TCRB transcripts were what got sequenced. Profiled with immunoSEQ multiplex PCR; TCRdb holds only in-frame clones, not every one. The repertoire holds fewer than 400,000 clones, approximately 9.7% seen once, with over 0.95% in the top ten. This rearrangement joins TRBV19 to TRBJ2-2; 9 nucleotides line up with TRBD1. The TCR comes from a man under 40 with type 1 diabetes. Sequenced material: central memory CD4+ T cells from blood. The CDR3 reads CASSRRDRDTGELFF. The CDR3 DNA sequence: TGTGCCAGTAGTAGGCGGGACAGGGACACCGGGGAGCTGTTTTTT.